This TCR beta chain was retrieved from a study of patients and donors after allogeneic stem cell transplantation. Trimming left V 1 base short and J 5 bases short, with 13 bases between. The CDR3 length is 15 residues. In germline, CDR1 is LGHNA, CDR2 YNFKEQ. TCRdb reprocessed the RT-PCR reads via MiXCR and lists one record per CDR3 protein. The sample holds approximately 140,000 distinct CDR3 sequences, about a third seen once. The clonotype originates from a human donor who was either an allogeneic HSCT recipient or a stem cell or donor lymphocyte infusion donor (not recorded which). It is not recorded whose cells these are; they may come from a transplant donor. V usage is TRBV4-2 and J usage is TRBJ2-3; maybe TRBD1 (6 bases). Sequencing was performed on blood, either unsorted or a sorted T cell fraction (not recorded which). In DNA form, the CDR3 reads TGTGCCAGCAGCCAAGTCGGACAGAGGGGAGATACGCAGTATTTT. Translation: CASSQVGQRGDTQYF.